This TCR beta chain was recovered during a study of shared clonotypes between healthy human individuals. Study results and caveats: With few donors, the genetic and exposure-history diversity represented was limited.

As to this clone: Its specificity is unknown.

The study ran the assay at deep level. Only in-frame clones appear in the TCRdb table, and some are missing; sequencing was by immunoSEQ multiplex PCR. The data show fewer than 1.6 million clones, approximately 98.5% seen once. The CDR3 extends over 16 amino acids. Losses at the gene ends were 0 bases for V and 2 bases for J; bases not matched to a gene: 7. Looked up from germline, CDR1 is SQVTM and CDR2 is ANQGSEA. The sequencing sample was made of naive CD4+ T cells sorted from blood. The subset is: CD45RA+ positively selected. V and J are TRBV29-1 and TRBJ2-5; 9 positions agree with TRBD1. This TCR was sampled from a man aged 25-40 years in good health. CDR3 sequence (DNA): TGCAGCGTTGAAGAACCGGGACAGGGAGCACAAGAGACCCAGTACTTC. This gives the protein CSVEEPGQGAQETQYF.